This TCR beta chain comes out of a study of cytomegalovirus exposure and HLA in healthy donors. The study's findings and limits: Listed as cytomegalovirus-associated were more than 150 TCR beta chains. In vitro testing confirmed a few CMV-associated chains as specific for CMV antigens. 87-base-pair reads could not separate some V segments, including TRBV6-2 and TRBV6-3. CMV serostatus was the sole immune exposure information available.

The germline CDR1 and CDR2 sequences are MDHEN and SYDVKM. The length of the CDR3 is 13 residues. The V end lost 8 bases, the J end lost 2 bases, and 13 bases lay between the germline ends. Use of 60 Vbeta and 13 Jbeta primers characterized the PCR. Here immunoSEQ multiplex PCR was the method, and the copy in TCRdb shows in-frame clones only, minus some. The sample records roughly 80,000 clones, under 65% being singletons. In this sample, this clone turned up once. What it binds is unknown. The rearrangement uses TRBV28 and TRBJ2-7, with a weak D call TRBD2 (6 bases). Material for sequencing was PBMCs. This TCR was recovered from a male donor in good health and CMV-seropositive. The CDR3, as DNA: TGTGCCAGCCGTGGGGCGGGAACCTACGAGCAGTACTTC. Residues: CASRGAGTYEQYF.